This T cell receptor beta chain was recorded in a study of vaccination and CD4 T cells after COVID-19. As for the study in general: Two of the convalescents were Hispanic, and convalescents were six males and four females. Post-vaccine sampling followed dose two by a median approximately 70 days (range 14 to 241).

A word on this clonotype: Its specificity is not known.

Cultured CD4+ T-cell DNA underwent Oncomine TCR Beta short-read sequencing. A single record per CDR3 protein comes from TCRdb applying MiXCR to the PCR reads. The table lists some 10,000 distinct CDR3 sequences, under 35% of them singletons. Treatment reported: roughly ten-day PBMC culture with coronavirus spike peptide pools or control peptides (ViraFEST assay). The ViraFEST method relied on peptide pools to expand antigen-specific T cells, followed by TCR sequencing. This sequence was found in a human donor with COVID-19. Source material: cultured CD4+ T cells from blood.

The CDR3 DNA reads as TGTGCCAGTAGTAGGCAGCGGGGAGATACGCAGTATTTT. Its protein is CASSRQRGDTQYF. J is TRBJ2-3 and V is TRBV19; 7 nucleotides align to TRBD2. CDR1 is LNHDA, CDR2 SQIVND, per germline (reference sequence). J gave up 5 bases and V 4 bases, and 3 bases lay outside the gene matches. This CDR3 is 13 amino acids long.